This T cell receptor beta chain appears in the sequencing data of a study of technical replicates of blood from a handful of donors. The trim removed 4 bases at V and 16 bases at J, leaving 10 bases unmatched. This CDR3 comprises 12 residues. The germline CDR1 and CDR2 sequences are SQVTM and ANQGSEA. The protocol was immunoSEQ multiplex PCR, while the TCRdb copy is restricted to in-frame clones and leaves out a portion. The table has approximately 87,000 clones, about nine tenths seen once; the top ten hold 0.3% to 0.45%. This receptor was obtained from a human donor in good health. Some clones in this sample may be carry-over from other donors' samples. The V call is TRBV29-1, the J call TRBJ2-1; 10 bases agree with TRBD2. Sequencing was performed on T cells isolated from PBMCs. Written as DNA, the CDR3 is TGCAGCGTTGTTACTAGCGGGGCAATTTTTTTCTTC. This codes for CSVVTSGAIFFF.